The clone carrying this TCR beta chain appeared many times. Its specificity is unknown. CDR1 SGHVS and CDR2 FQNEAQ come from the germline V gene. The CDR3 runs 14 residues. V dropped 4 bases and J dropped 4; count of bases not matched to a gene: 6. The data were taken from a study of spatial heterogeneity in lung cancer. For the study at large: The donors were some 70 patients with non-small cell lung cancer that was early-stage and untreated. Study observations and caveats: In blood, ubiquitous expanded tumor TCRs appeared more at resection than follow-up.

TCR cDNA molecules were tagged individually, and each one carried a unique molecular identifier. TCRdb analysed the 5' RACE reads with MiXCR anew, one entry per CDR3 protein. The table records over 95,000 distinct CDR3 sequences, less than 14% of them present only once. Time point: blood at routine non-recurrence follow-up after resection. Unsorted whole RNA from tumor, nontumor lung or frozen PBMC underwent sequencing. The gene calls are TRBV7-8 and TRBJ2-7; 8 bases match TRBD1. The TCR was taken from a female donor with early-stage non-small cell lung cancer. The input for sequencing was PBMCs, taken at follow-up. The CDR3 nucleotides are TGTGCCAGCAGCTATCGACAGGGGAGTTACGAGCAGTACTTC. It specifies CASSYRQGSYEQYF. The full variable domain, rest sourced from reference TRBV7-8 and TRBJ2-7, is GAGVSQSPRYKVAKRGQDVALRCDPISGHVSLFWYQQALGQGPEFLTYFQNEAQLDKSGLPSDRFFAERPEGSVSTLKIQRTQQEDSAVYLCASSYRQGSYEQYFGPGTRLTVT.